The sequence of this T cell receptor (beta chain) was determined in a study of T cell responses to AZD1222 COVID-19 vaccine. Notes on the study in general: Scientists sampled the repertoires only once the peak T cell response had passed. Spike-specific TCR breadth and depth were elevated following two AZD1222 doses. Nearly half of spike-specific TCRs reportedly target variant regions that are unmutated in the B.1.351 and B.1.1.7 variants.

The ends were cut back, 3 bases at V and 4 bases at J, with 12 bases in the middle. The germline CDR1 and CDR2 sequences are LGHNA and YSLEER. This CDR3 has 14 residues. As to this clone: The antigen is undetermined.

The protocol was immunoSEQ multiplex PCR, while the TCRdb copy is restricted to in-frame clones and leaves out a portion. The sample has approximately 150,000 clones, roughly 94% seen once. This chain links TRBV4-3 with TRBJ1-2; D may be TRBD1 (5 bases). Sequences were derived from peripheral blood, sampled 28 days after the second AZD1222 dose. This TCR came from an adult who received the AZD1222 COVID-19 vaccine. CDR3 in amino acids: CASSHARDGYGYTF. The CDR3 coding sequence is TGCGCCAGCAGCCACGCTAGGGACGGCTATGGCTACACCTTC.